The 29 T cell receptor beta chains in this list originate from one sample, sequenced in a study of T cells expressing NK-cell markers. TCRdb re-called the 5' RACE reads and gives one entry per CDR3 protein, without DNA. Its listing shows approximately 380,000 distinct CDR3 sequences. Material for sequencing was blood T cells: a sorted CD56 or NKG2C T cell subset, CD4+ or CD8+ T cells, or bulk PBMC T cells (not recorded which). The receptors were sampled from a man between 18 and 69 years old in good health.

The J gene is TRBJ2-2, the V gene TRBV7-8; the D call from TCRdb, TRBD1, cannot be confirmed without DNA. Germline CDR1 and CDR2: SGHVS and FQNEAQ. The CDR3 loop spans 18 amino acids. The CDR3: CASSSRRAGTGNTGELFF.

This chain uses TRBV10-3 with TRBJ2-1. The CDR3 is 14 residues long. Germline V gives CDR1 ENHRY, CDR2 SYGVKD. CDR3: CAISGQGPYNEQFF.

The V gene is TRBV7-2, the J gene TRBJ2-5; no DNA is available, so the TRBD2 call from TCRdb remains unchecked. Germline V lookup: CDR1 SGHTA, CDR2 FQGNSA. The CDR3 covers 16 residues. The CDR3 is CASSLGLAGAQETQYF.

This chain uses TRBV20-1 with TRBJ2-7; the D gene TCRdb calls, TRBD1, cannot be checked with no DNA. Germline lookup yields CDR1 DFQATT and CDR2 SNEGSKA (reference sequence). The CDR3 totals 14 residues. The CDR3 sequence is CSAGRQAEYYEQYF.

This chain uses TRBV4-2 with TRBJ2-3. The CDR3 extends over 12 amino acids. CDR1 LGHNA and CDR2 YNFKEQ come from the germline V gene. The CDR3 sequence is CASVSTTDTQYF.

The chain carries TRBV24-1 and TRBJ2-5; as DNA is missing, the TRBD2 call by TCRdb cannot be tested. Per germline, CDR1 KGHDR and CDR2 SFDVKD. CDR3 length: 17 amino acids. The CDR3 spells CATSEPGLWVGQETQYF.

J is TRBJ2-2 and V is TRBV6-5; the D call of TRBD1 rests on TCRdb alone, since no DNA is present to check it. Germline CDR1 is MNHEY and CDR2 is SVGAGI. The length of the CDR3 is 14 residues. This CDR3 is CASSYVARGGELFF.

This chain connects TRBV27 to TRBJ1-5; there is no DNA to check the TCRdb D call of TRBD1. This CDR3 contains 15 residues. Germline V CDR1 and CDR2: MNHEY, SMNVEV (reference sequence). CDR3: CASSPRTSPEQPQHF.

The V gene is TRBV25-1, the J gene TRBJ1-4. Germline values: CDR1 MGHDK, CDR2 SYGVNS. The CDR3 runs 15 residues. Here the CDR3 reads CASSEYRWGNEKLFF.

This chain joins TRBV20-1 and TRBJ2-5; with no DNA, the TCRdb D assignment of TRBD2 cannot be verified. CDR3 size: 16 residues. Looked up from germline, CDR1 is DFQATT and CDR2 is SNEGSKA (reference sequence). CDR3 region: CSARDMRGSPQETQYF.

The gene calls are TRBV20-1 and TRBJ2-1; TCRdb names TRBD1, which stays unverified in the absence of DNA. Germline V gene sequence: CDR1 DFQATT, CDR2 SNEGSKA (reference sequence). This CDR3 contains 14 residues. The CDR3 is CSASRDRALSEQFF.

This sequence joins TRBV7-8 and TRBJ2-3; TCRdb lists TRBD2, though no DNA is available to test this call. Germline V CDR1 and CDR2: SGHVS, FQNEAQ. CDR3 length: 14 amino acids. The CDR3: CAVTGTTYTDTQYF.

The chain recombines TRBV2 with TRBJ1-5. The length of the CDR3 is 15 residues. CDR1 and CDR2 from the germline V gene are SNHLY and FYNNEI. The CDR3: CASSEEQGTSQPQHF.

The rearrangement joins TRBV5-1 to TRBJ2-5; without DNA, the TCRdb call of TRBD1 cannot be checked. The germline V gene encodes CDR1 SGHRS and CDR2 YFSETQ. The CDR3 covers 16 residues. The CDR3 sequence: CASSFSTGTGQETQYF.

The chain links TRBV15 to TRBJ2-7; the D call of TRBD1 rests on TCRdb alone, since no DNA is present to check it. The CDR3 is 12 residues long. Germline lookup yields CDR1 LNHNV and CDR2 YYDKDF (reference sequence). CDR3: CATGQGVDEQYF.

CDR3 region: CATSRERAGEANQPQHF. The chain joins TRBV15 to TRBJ1-5; the D gene TCRdb calls, TRBD1, cannot be checked with no DNA. The CDR3 totals 17 residues. Germline CDR1 reads LNHNV; CDR2 reads YYDKDF (reference sequence).

The rearrangement links TRBV9 to TRBJ1-4. The germline gives CDR1 SGDLS, CDR2 YYNGEE. The CDR3 is made up of 15 amino acids. The CDR3: CASSPRSATNEKLFF.

The chain is built from TRBV14 and TRBJ2-1; TCRdb indicates TRBD1, and absent DNA this call remains unverified. The CDR3 runs 14 residues. Germline CDR1 SGHDN, CDR2 FVKESK. CDR3 protein: CASSPLQGYNEQFF. Drawing the rest from reference TRBV14 and TRBJ2-1, the complete variable domain is EAGVTQFPSHSVIEKGQTVTLRCDPISGHDNLYWYRRVMGKEIKFLLHFVKESKQDESGMPNNRFLAERTGGTYSTLKVQPAELEDSGVYFCASSPLQGYNEQFFGPGTRLTVL.

This chain links TRBV11-1 with TRBJ2-6; TCRdb's D call of TRBD2 is untestable without DNA. The germline CDR1 and CDR2 sequences are SGHAT and FQDESV (reference sequence). The length of the CDR3 is 18 residues. The CDR3 spells CASSLGGTSNSGANVLTF. Using reference TRBV11-1 and TRBJ2-6 for the parts outside the CDR3, the full variable domain is EAEVAQSPRYKITEKSQAVAFWCDPISGHATLYWYRQILGQGPELLVQFQDESVVDDSQLPKDRFSAERLKGVDSTLKIQPAELGDSAMYLCASSLGGTSNSGANVLTFGAGSRLTVL.

J is TRBJ2-7 and V is TRBV4-1. Germline lookup yields CDR1 MGHRA and CDR2 YSYEKL. The CDR3 extends over 14 amino acids. CDR3 sequence reads: CASSQVQDTYEQYF.

The chain uses TRBV6-1 and TRBJ1-2; TCRdb picks TRBD1, but there is no DNA to check that call. CDR3 length: 14 residues. Germline values: CDR1 MNHNS, CDR2 SASEGT. This chain's CDR3 is CASTRTGANYGYTF.

The rearrangement joins TRBV3-1 to TRBJ1-2. The CDR3 has 16 residues. In germline, CDR1 is LGHDT, CDR2 YNNKEL (reference sequence). CDR3 loop: CASSQESGRPNYGYTF.

V and J are TRBV11-1 and TRBJ2-7; TCRdb's assignment of TRBD2 cannot be checked, as there is no DNA. The CDR3 totals 14 residues. Germline loops: CDR1 SGHAT, CDR2 FQDESV (reference sequence). This CDR3 is CASSLPAHSYEQYF. Complete variable domain (other parts from reference TRBV11-1 and TRBJ2-7): EAEVAQSPRYKITEKSQAVAFWCDPISGHATLYWYRQILGQGPELLVQFQDESVVDDSQLPKDRFSAERLKGVDSTLKIQPAELGDSAMYLCASSLPAHSYEQYFGPGTRLTVT.

This sequence joins TRBV5-5 and TRBJ1-5; the D call from TCRdb, TRBD1, cannot be confirmed without DNA. Germline CDR1 reads SGHKS; CDR2 reads YYEKEE (reference sequence). The CDR3 loop spans 14 amino acids. CDR3 sequence: CASSSGAINQPQHF.

The chain couples TRBV6-5 to TRBJ2-3; TCRdb calls TRBD1, which cannot be checked without DNA. CDR3 length: 15 amino acids. CDR1 and CDR2 from the germline V gene are MNHEY and SVGAGI. CDR3 sequence reads: CASSYERGGLDTQYF.

CDR3 region: CASRKGEFDTEAFF. The chain recombines TRBV2 with TRBJ1-1; the TRBD1 assignment by TCRdb is unverifiable without DNA. CDR3 length: 14 residues. Germline loops: CDR1 SNHLY, CDR2 FYNNEI.

The genes are TRBV28 and TRBJ2-2; as DNA is missing, the TRBD1 call by TCRdb cannot be tested. Germline assignment: CDR1 MDHEN and CDR2 SYDVKM. The CDR3 is made up of 16 amino acids. The chain's CDR3 is CASTLWGTGVTGELFF. The full variable domain, its missing parts supplied by reference TRBV28 and TRBJ2-2, is DVKVTQSSRYLVKRTGEKVFLECVQDMDHENMFWYRQDPGLGLRLIYFSYDVKMKEKGDIPEGYSVSREKKERFSLILESASTNQTSMYLCASTLWGTGVTGELFFGEGSRLTVL.

The chain links TRBV6-4 to TRBJ1-6; TCRdb picks TRBD1, but there is no DNA to check that call. Germline loops: CDR1 MRHNA, CDR2 SNTAGT. This CDR3 comprises 19 residues. The chain's CDR3 is CASSKTRGTGSSYNSPLHF.

This chain joins TRBV10-3 and TRBJ2-3; TCRdb gives TRBD2 as the D gene, but with no DNA this cannot be confirmed. Germline CDR1 is ENHRY and CDR2 is SYGVKD. This CDR3 spans 19 amino acids. CDR3 region: CAISGVSGGFNPSTDTQYF.